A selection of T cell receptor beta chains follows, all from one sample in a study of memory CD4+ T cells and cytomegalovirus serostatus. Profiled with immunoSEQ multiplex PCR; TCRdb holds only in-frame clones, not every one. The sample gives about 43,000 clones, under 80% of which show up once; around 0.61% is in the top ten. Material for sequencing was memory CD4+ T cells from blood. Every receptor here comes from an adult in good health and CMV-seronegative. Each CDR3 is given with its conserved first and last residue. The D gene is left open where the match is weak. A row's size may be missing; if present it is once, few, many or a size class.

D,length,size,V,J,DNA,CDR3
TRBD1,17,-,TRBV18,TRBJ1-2,TGTGCCAGCTCACCACCAAACGACAGGGGGCAGAACTATGGCTACACCTTC,CASSPPNDRGQNYGYTF
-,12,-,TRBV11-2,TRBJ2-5,TGTGCCAGCGCCGGGCCCGAAGAGACCCAGTACTTC,CASAGPEETQYF
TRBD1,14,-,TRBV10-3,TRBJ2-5,TGTGCCATCAAGGGGGACAGGGGGCAAGAGACCCAGTACTTC,CAIKGDRGQETQYF
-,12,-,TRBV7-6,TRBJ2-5,TGTGCCAGCACGGACCACCAAGAGACCCAGTACTTC,CASTDHQETQYF
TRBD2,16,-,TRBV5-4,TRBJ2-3,TGTGCCAGCAGCTCTGGGACTAGCTTGAGGCCAGATACGCAGTATTTT,CASSSGTSLRPDTQYF
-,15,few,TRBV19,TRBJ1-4,TGTGCCAGTAGTATACGGGCAGGCGATAATGAAAAACTGTTTTTT,CASSIRAGDNEKLFF
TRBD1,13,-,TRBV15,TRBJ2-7,TGTGCCACCAGCTACAGGGGAAGCTACGAGCAGTACTTC,CATSYRGSYEQYF
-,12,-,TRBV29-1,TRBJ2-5,TGCAGCGTTGTTAGGGTTCTAGAGACCCAGTACTTC,CSVVRVLETQYF
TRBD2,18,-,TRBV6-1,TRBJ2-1,TGTGCCAGCAGTGATTGGTTAGCGGGGGGCAGCTCCTACAATGAGCAGTTCTTC,CASSDWLAGGSSYNEQFF
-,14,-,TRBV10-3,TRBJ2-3,TGTGCCATCAGTGTGGGCGGGGGCACAGATACGCAGTATTTT,CAISVGGGTDTQYF
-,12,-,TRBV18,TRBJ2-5,TGTGCCAGCTCACCGGGGCAAGAGACCCAGTACTTC,CASSPGQETQYF
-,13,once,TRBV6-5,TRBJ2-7,TGTGCCAGCAGTCCCCACCAATCCTACGAGCAGTACTTC,CASSPHQSYEQYF
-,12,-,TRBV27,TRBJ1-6,TGTGCCAGCAGTTTAATGGGGGACACCCTCCACTTT,CASSLMGDTLHF
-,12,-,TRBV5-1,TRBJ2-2,TGCGCCAGCGGGGTTAACACCGGGGAGCTGTTTTTT,CASGVNTGELFF
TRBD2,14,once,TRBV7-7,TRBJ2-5,TGTGCTAGCAGCTTAGATAGCGGGTCAGAGACCCAGTACTTC,CASSLDSGSETQYF
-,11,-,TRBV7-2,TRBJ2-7,TGTGCCAGCAGCTTAGAAGCGCGGCAGTACTTC,CASSLEARQYF
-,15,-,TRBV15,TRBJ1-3,TGTGCCACCAGCAGAGGTGACAACTCTGGAAACACCATATATTTT,CATSRGDNSGNTIYF
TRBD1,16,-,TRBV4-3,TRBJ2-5,TGCGCCAGCAGCCAACGGCCAGGGACAGGGCAAGAGACCCAGTACTTC,CASSQRPGTGQETQYF
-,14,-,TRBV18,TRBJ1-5,TGTGCCAGCTCACCAGGGGTTAGCAATCAGCCCCAGCATTTT,CASSPGVSNQPQHF
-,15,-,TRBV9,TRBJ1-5,TGTGCCAGCGGACAAACGGGGGGACCGGATCAGCCCCAGCATTTT,CASGQTGGPDQPQHF
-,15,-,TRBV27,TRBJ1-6,TGTGCCAGCAGTCTTTCAGACTACCGTAATTCACCCCTCCACTTT,CASSLSDYRNSPLHF
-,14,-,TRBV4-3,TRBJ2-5,TGCGCCAGCAGCCAAGAGGGGCTCCAAGAGACCCAGTACTTC,CASSQEGLQETQYF
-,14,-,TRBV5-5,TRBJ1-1,TGTGCCAGCAGCTTAGAACCACTGAACACTGAAGCTTTCTTT,CASSLEPLNTEAFF
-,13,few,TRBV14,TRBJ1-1,TGTGCCAGCAGCCAGGGTAGGGACACTGAAGCTTTCTTT,CASSQGRDTEAFF